Described below is a single T cell receptor beta chain sequence and its context. Its antigen is not known. This record belongs to a study of CD8+CD57+ T cells in acquired aplastic anemia. Whole-study findings and limits: Nearly 30 CD8+ CDR3 sequences were shared between patients and controls. Patients and controls were not found to differ significantly in CD8+ Simpson's diversity.

Previously, flow cytometry had revealed CD8+CD57+ cell expansion in the patients chosen for sequencing. Every patient was diagnosed with severe acquired aplastic anemia. Blood was sampled before the patients had received any therapy. Genomic DNA provided the template from which TCR beta VDJ and CDR3 profiles were obtained. TCRdb called the reads again in MiXCR, with one record for every CDR3 protein. The data show over 150,000 distinct CDR3 sequences, roughly 65% seen once. Material: sorted CD4+, CD8+, or CD8+CD57+ T cells (not recorded which) from PBMCs. The TCR originated in a human donor with aplastic anemia.

The CDR3 sequence is CAISSTGEWNNEQFF. The CDR3 DNA reads TGTGCCATCAGTTCGACGGGGGAGTGGAACAATGAGCAGTTCTTC. J is TRBJ2-1 and V is TRBV10-3; D possibly corresponds to TRBD2 (6 bases). The CDR3 contains 15 residues. The V end lost 5 bases, the J end lost 5 bases, and 16 bases lay between the germline ends. The germline CDR1 and CDR2 sequences are ENHRY and SYGVKD.